The subject of this entry is one TCR beta chain. What it binds is unknown. The sample comes from a study of regulatory T cells in long-lasting Graves disease. The germline V and J ends were trimmed by 6 bases and 1 base, with 14 bases remaining between them. There are 15 residues in the CDR3. Arm-PCR of CDR3 regions with iRepertoire HTBI primers generated TCR beta libraries. TCRdb re-called the multiplex PCR reads through MiXCR, storing one row per CDR3 protein. The table records more than 300,000 distinct CDR3 sequences, roughly a fifth of them present only once. Overall study findings and caveats: Persistent Graves' patients showed reduced TCR diversity versus newly diagnosed patients.

As for time point: persistent/refractory GD, antithyroid drugs over 5 years with positive TRAb. RNA isolated from PBMCs was used to make the TCR library. Sequences were derived from peripheral blood mononuclear cells (PBMCs), sampled when the disease was refractory, from a patient treated with antithyroid drugs. The clonotype comes from a female donor with Graves disease. This chain links TRBV12-3 or TRBV12-4 with TRBJ2-3, with a possible D match to TRBD1 (5 bases). This CDR3 is CASSSPSQGTDTQYF. CDR3 nucleotide sequence: TGTGCCAGCAGCTCCCCCTCACAGGGCACAGATACGCAGTATTTT.